This T cell receptor (beta chain) came from a study of T cell responses to AZD1222 COVID-19 vaccine. This CDR3 spans 16 amino acids. Germline CDR1 and CDR2: SGHRS and YFSETQ. Trimming at V came to 3 bases and at J to 4 bases, leaving 10 bases not matched to a gene. Concerning this clone: What it binds is unknown.

The assay was immunoSEQ multiplex PCR, and TCRdb's table has in-frame clones only and misses some. The profile shows under 200,000 clones, almost 95% of them singletons. Broader study findings: A mostly white British donor set with more females was recruited, and clonal diversity was possibly underestimated. Samples come after the peak T cell response, not at day 14. Nearly half of spike-specific TCRs reportedly target variant regions that are unmutated in the B.1.351 and B.1.1.7 variants. CD4 TCRs covered the whole spike, strongest at regions 160-218 and 743-854.

The origin of this receptor is an adult in good health. The input for sequencing was peripheral blood, taken on day 0 of AZD1222 vaccination. The chain combines TRBV5-1 with TRBJ1-1; TRBD1 matches 9 bases. The CDR3 sequence: CASSWEGTGRSTEAFF. Here the CDR3 DNA reads TGCGCCAGCAGCTGGGAAGGGACAGGGCGGAGCACTGAAGCTTTCTTT.